Listed here are 9 T cell receptor beta chains from one sample, sequenced in a study of OX40 agonist ivuxolimab in advanced cancers. Assay used: immunoSEQ multiplex PCR; TCRdb lists only in-frame clones, some missing. In the table there are tens of thousands of clones, about 90% of which are singletons. Sequencing used CD4+ or CD8+ T cells sorted from blood, obtained in a trial of the OX40 agonist ivuxolimab. The receptors were sampled from an adult with an advanced solid tumor such as melanoma, head and neck, liver or kidney cancer.

The chain links TRBV5-1 to TRBJ2-2; D unclear. The CDR3 is 13 residues long. In germline, CDR1 is SGHRS, CDR2 YFSETQ. V was trimmed by 3 bases and J by 4 bases, leaving 7 bases between them. The CDR3, as DNA: TGCGCCAGCAGCTCTGAGTTCACCGGGGAGCTGTTTTTT. Translating it yields CASSSEFTGELFF.

The V gene is TRBV5-1, the J gene TRBJ2-3; weak D call: TRBD2 (6 bases). Germline CDR1 and CDR2: SGHRS and YFSETQ. Trimming pared 6 bases from V and 1 base from J, leaving 12 bases between. This CDR3 comprises 14 residues. For the CDR3, the DNA is TGCGCCAGCACGGCGGGAAGTGGCACAGATACGCAGTATTTT. Encoded protein: CASTAGSGTDTQYF. The full variable domain, completed using reference TRBV5-1 and TRBJ2-3, is KAGVTQTPRYLIKTRGQQVTLSCSPISGHRSVSWYQQTPGQGLQFLFEYFSETQRNKGNFPGRFSGRQFSNSRSEMNVSTLELGDSALYLCASTAGSGTDTQYFGPGTRLTVL.

This chain uses TRBV7-9 with TRBJ2-1, with 14 nucleotides matching TRBD2. CDR1 is SEHNR and CDR2 is FQNEAQ in the germline V gene (reference sequence). There are 18 residues in the CDR3. V was pared by 5 bases and J by 9 bases, with 15 bases of the junction left unmatched. CDR3 sequence (DNA): TGTGCCAGCAGCCCTTTCGGGAGGGGACTAGCGGGAGAGCTTGAGCAGTTCTTC. Amino acid sequence: CASSPFGRGLAGELEQFF.

The chain employs TRBV11-2 and TRBJ1-2; possible D gene TRBD1, 6 bases. Germline-derived CDR1 and CDR2 are SGHAT and FQNNGV. The V gene lost 6 bases and the J gene lost 8 bases, with 16 bases spanning the gap. The CDR3 consists of 13 residues. CDR3 residues: CASSFQGFMGYTF. Here the CDR3 DNA reads TGTGCCAGCAGTTTTCAGGGGTTTATGGGCTACACCTTC.

The chain has TRBV18 and TRBJ2-1; D gene uncertain. V lost 5 bases to trimming and J lost 6 bases, with 20 bases between them. The CDR3 totals 16 residues. The germline gives CDR1 KGHSH, CDR2 LQKENI. The CDR3 here is CASSYTLILAGNEQFF. In nucleotides, the CDR3 is TGTGCCAGCTCATACACCCTAATCCTGGCTGGCAATGAGCAGTTCTTC.

J is TRBJ2-3 and V is TRBV6-1, with 8 bases fitting TRBD1. The CDR3 is 18 amino acids. CDR1 is MNHNS, CDR2 SASEGT, per germline. The J segment lost 4 bases and the V segment lost 0 bases, leaving 12 bases of the junction unmatched. CDR3 amino acids: CASSEALPGRGLPDTQYF. In nucleotides, the CDR3 is TGTGCCAGCAGTGAAGCGCTTCCGGGCAGGGGGCTCCCAGATACGCAGTATTTT.

This clone was recorded only once. At one end the junction does not follow the germline gene, possibly because of a read error. V usage is TRBV28 and J usage is TRBJ1-4, with 7 positions matching TRBD1. Germline V gene data show CDR1 as MDHEN and CDR2 as SYDVKM. The CDR3 length is 11 residues. The CDR3 nucleotides read TGTGCCAGCAGTAACCGGGACAGTAAAAGGTTT. Translation gives CASSNRDSKRF.

V usage is TRBV18 and J usage is TRBJ2-3; possibly TRBD2 for D (6 bases). The germline V gene has CDR1 KGHSH and CDR2 LQKENI. V shed 0 bases and J shed 4 bases, with 8 bases lying between them. CDR3 length equals 14 residues. In DNA form, the CDR3 reads TGTGCCAGCTCACCACCGGAGGGATCAGATACGCAGTATTTT. Protein: CASSPPEGSDTQYF.

This rearrangement joins TRBV5-3 to TRBJ2-7, with D perhaps matching TRBD1 (6 bases). TRBV5-3 is annotated as an ORF whose role is uncertain. The germline V and J ends were trimmed by 9 bases and 6 bases, with 13 bases remaining between them. There are 11 residues in the CDR3. CDR3 in DNA: TGTGCCACCCCGCGAGGGGGCGAGCAGTACTTC. Translating it yields CATPRGGEQYF.